This is a list of T cell receptor beta chains from one sample in a study of OX40 agonist ivuxolimab in advanced cancers. Clones were sequenced by immunoSEQ multiplex PCR, and TCRdb holds only the in-frame ones, with some missing. The data show about 67,000 clones, 85% seen once. The sample in question was CD4+ or CD8+ T cells sorted from blood, obtained in a trial of the OX40 agonist ivuxolimab. Source of these receptors: an adult with an advanced solid tumor such as melanoma, head and neck, liver or kidney cancer. The CDR3 runs from the conserved cysteine through the conserved F or W. D genes are given only for firm matches. Size is stated for part of the rows, as once, few or many counts, or as a class when the clone is expanded.

v_call	clone_size	cdr3_length	j_call	d_call	cdr3_nt	cdr3_aa
TRBV5-1	NA	11	TRBJ2-7	NA	TGCGCCAGCCGAGAAGGGTACGAGCAGTACTTC	CASREGYEQYF
TRBV27	NA	12	TRBJ1-2	NA	TGTGCCAGCAGTTTCCGAGAGGGGGGCTACACCTTC	CASSFREGGYTF
TRBV2	NA	17	TRBJ1-2	TRBD1	TGTGCCAGCAGCTGGGACAGGGGGCTCGGGGGAAACTATGGCTACACCTTC	CASSWDRGLGGNYGYTF
TRBV5-4	NA	15	TRBJ1-2	NA	TGTGCCAGCAGCTTGGTCAGTTCCTCCGACTATGGCTACACCTTC	CASSLVSSSDYGYTF
TRBV18	NA	12	TRBJ2-7	NA	TGTGCCAGCTCACCGGGCTCCTACGAGCAGTACTTC	CASSPGSYEQYF
TRBV5-4	NA	11	TRBJ2-5	NA	TGTGCCAGCAGCTTGCGAGAGACCCAGTACTTC	CASSLRETQYF
TRBV10-2	NA	14	TRBJ2-7	NA	TGCGCCAGCAGTGAGTCGGGCAACTCCTACGAGCAGTACTTC	CASSESGNSYEQYF
TRBV27	NA	14	TRBJ1-5	NA	TGTGCCAGCAGTTTTTCAGGGGTCAATCAGCCCCAGCATTTT	CASSFSGVNQPQHF
TRBV28	NA	18	TRBJ2-4	TRBD1	TGTGCCAGCAGTTCTAACCGCCCCCCGGGACAGGGTTGGTTGATTCAGTACTTC	CASSSNRPPGQGWLIQYF
TRBV4-2	NA	15	TRBJ2-2	NA	TGTGCCAGCAGCCAAGCGGGACTGAGCAGCGGGGAGCTGTTTTTT	CASSQAGLSSGELFF
TRBV5-1	NA	13	TRBJ1-2	TRBD1	TGCGCCAGCAGCTCGACAGGGGGCTGGAGCTACACCTTC	CASSSTGGWSYTF
TRBV6-5	NA	14	TRBJ1-2	TRBD1	TGTGCCAGCAGTTCAGGGGGCGATCCCTATGGCTACACCTTC	CASSSGGDPYGYTF
TRBV6-1	NA	15	TRBJ1-6	NA	TGTGCCAGCAGTGAAGTCGGACAATATAATTCACCCCTCCACTTT	CASSEVGQYNSPLHF
TRBV7-2	NA	15	TRBJ2-7	NA	TGTGCCAGCAGCTTAAGCGTCGGTAACTCCTACGAGCAGTACTTC	CASSLSVGNSYEQYF
TRBV5-1	NA	14	TRBJ2-3	TRBD2	TGCGCCACACGACTAGCGGGAGTAACAGATACGCAGTATTTT	CATRLAGVTDTQYF
TRBV5-1	NA	14	TRBJ2-3	NA	TGCGCCAGCAGCCCGGGACTCGACACAGATACGCAGTATTTT	CASSPGLDTDTQYF
TRBV5-4	NA	12	TRBJ2-7	NA	TGTGCCAGCAGCTCCCCCGTCAACGAGCAGTACTTC	CASSSPVNEQYF
TRBV19	NA	15	TRBJ2-7	NA	TGTGCCAGTAGTCCCGTCGGGACACCGACCTACGAGCAGTACTTC	CASSPVGTPTYEQYF
TRBV12-2	NA	20	TRBJ1-6	NA	TGTGCAAGTCGCTTAGTGATGACAGGGAATCCAGTTTCAGTGCGTTCACCCCTCCACTTT	CASRLVMTGNPVSVRSPLHF
TRBV28	once	12	TRBJ1-2	TRBD1	TGTGCCAGCAGGACAGGGTCTCGGGGCTACACCTTC	CASRTGSRGYTF
TRBV11-1	NA	17	TRBJ2-2	TRBD1	TGTGCCAGCAGCTTAGCGAGTGGACAGGGAAGCACCGGGGAGCTGTTTTTT	CASSLASGQGSTGELFF
TRBV15	NA	12	TRBJ2-5	NA	TGTGCCACCAGCTTAAATGGAGAGACCCAGTACTTC	CATSLNGETQYF
TRBV4-1	once	17	TRBJ2-3	TRBD1	TGCGCCAGCAGCCAAGACCTACAGGGGGCCGGCACAGATACGCAGTATTTT	CASSQDLQGAGTDTQYF
TRBV7-2	NA	15	TRBJ1-5	NA	TGTGCCAGCAGCGCCCAGGGGTATAGCAATCAGCCCCAGCATTTT	CASSAQGYSNQPQHF
TRBV5-4	NA	15	TRBJ2-1	TRBD2	TGTGCCAGCAGCCGGACTAGCGGGGGTTACAATGAGCAGTTCTTC	CASSRTSGGYNEQFF
TRBV7-3	NA	13	TRBJ1-1	NA	TGTGCCAGCAGCTTTAATCAGAACACTGAAGCTTTCTTT	CASSFNQNTEAFF
TRBV5-1	NA	14	TRBJ2-1	NA	TGCGCCAGCAGCTTTGTGGAGGGGATGAATGAGCAGTTCTTC	CASSFVEGMNEQFF
TRBV5-4	NA	13	TRBJ2-5	NA	TGTGCCAGCAGCGCCGGATTGCAAGAGACCCAGTACTTC	CASSAGLQETQYF
TRBV28	NA	14	TRBJ2-5	NA	TGTGCCAGCAGTCTATCCGCTTCCCGGACAGCTCAGTACTTC	CASSLSASRTAQYF
TRBV5-5	NA	15	TRBJ2-7	NA	TGTGCCAGCAGCCGGGCGGCCGGGGAGGCCTACGAGCAGTACTTC	CASSRAAGEAYEQYF
TRBV28	NA	16	TRBJ1-2	NA	TGTGCCAGCAATCCCTCCGGGACATACCAAAACTATGGCTACACCTTC	CASNPSGTYQNYGYTF
TRBV5-4	NA	15	TRBJ2-4	NA	TGTGCCAGCAGCTCAGGGTGGGAGGCCAAAAACATTCAGTACTTC	CASSSGWEAKNIQYF
TRBV18	NA	13	TRBJ1-5	NA	TGTGCCAGCTCACCCGCAGGGTCGCAGCCCCAGCATTTT	CASSPAGSQPQHF